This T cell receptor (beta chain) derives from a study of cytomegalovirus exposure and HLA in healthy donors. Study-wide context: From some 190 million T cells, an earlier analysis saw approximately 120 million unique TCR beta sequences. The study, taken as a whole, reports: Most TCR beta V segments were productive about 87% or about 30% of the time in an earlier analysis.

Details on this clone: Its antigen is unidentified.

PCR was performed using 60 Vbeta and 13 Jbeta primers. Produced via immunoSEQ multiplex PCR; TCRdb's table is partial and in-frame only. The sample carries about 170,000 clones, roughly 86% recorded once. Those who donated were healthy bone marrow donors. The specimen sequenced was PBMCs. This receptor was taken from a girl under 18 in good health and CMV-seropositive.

CDR3 sequence: CALTRIFMETQYF. For the CDR3, the DNA is TGTGCCTTGACCAGGATTTTTATGGAGACCCAGTACTTC. The V gene is TRBV30, the J gene TRBJ2-5; D remains unclear. V lost 7 bases, J lost 5 bases, and 17 bases lay in between. CDR1 and CDR2 (germline): GTSNPN, SVGIG (reference sequence). The CDR3 runs to 13 residues.